Following are 20 T cell receptor beta chains from one sample sequenced in a study of T cells in Graves' hyperthyroidism and ophthalmopathy (dated by TCRdb to about 2019). The receptor library was made with multiplex PCR. Instrument on record: Illumina HiSeq 2000. The TCR beta CDR3 regions were amplified from the RNA transcripts. The TCR CDR3 was subjected to a first round of RT-PCR using the HTBI primer set and the Qiagen OneStep RT-PCR kit. Through fastp at Q25 and MiXCR, TCRdb rebuilt clones from the public reads, retaining in-frame beta chains. One record per CDR3 amino acid sequence lists the most common genes and DNA. The sample yields about 500,000 distinct CDR3 sequences; over 35% were counted once. The ten most abundant clones make up about two fifths of the sample. The material sequenced was peripheral blood or thyroid tissue (not recorded which). The receptors were sampled from an adult woman with Graves' disease, either hyperthyroidism or ophthalmopathy (not recorded which).

This chain's CDR3 is CASSLLGGMNTEAFF. CDR3 in DNA: TGCGCCAGCAGCTTGCTTGGCGGGATGAACACTGAAGCTTTCTTT. V and J are TRBV5-1 and TRBJ1-1; D not certain. Germline V gene sequence: CDR1 SGHRS, CDR2 YFSETQ. The V and J ends lost 1 base and 0 bases respectively, with 10 bases between them. This CDR3 is built from 15 residues.

This sequence joins TRBV20-1 and TRBJ2-7, with D unclear. V dropped 4 bases and J dropped 6 bases, with 7 bases sitting between them. Per the germline V gene, CDR1 is DFQATT and CDR2 is SNEGSKA (reference sequence). The CDR3 spans 10 residues. The CDR3 region is CSATRREQYF. Here the CDR3 DNA reads TGCAGTGCTACTAGACGCGAGCAGTACTTC.

This clonotype was counted ten times or more. The V call is TRBV2, the J call TRBJ1-1; no firm D call. V was trimmed by 0 bases and J by 6 bases, leaving 8 bases between them. From germline, CDR1 is SNHLY and CDR2 FYNNEI. This CDR3 is 13 amino acids long. This CDR3 reads CASSEAAFAEAFF. CDR3 sequence (DNA): TGTGCCAGCAGTGAAGCAGCGTTCGCTGAAGCTTTCTTT.

The chain is built from TRBV5-1 and TRBJ1-6; 7 nucleotides align to TRBD1. The CDR3 covers 14 residues. The J segment lost 9 bases and the V segment lost 4 bases, leaving 7 bases of the junction unmatched. Looked up from germline, CDR1 is SGHRS and CDR2 is YFSETQ. In nucleotides, the CDR3 is TGCGCCAGCAGCGGAGGTGACAGGGCTTCACCCCTCCACTTT. Translating gives CASSGGDRASPLHF. Using reference TRBV5-1 and TRBJ1-6 for the parts outside the CDR3, the full variable domain is KAGVTQTPRYLIKTRGQQVTLSCSPISGHRSVSWYQQTPGQGLQFLFEYFSETQRNKGNFPGRFSGRQFSNSRSEMNVSTLELGDSALYLCASSGGDRASPLHFGNGTRLTVT.

The CDR3 sequence: CASSLAGGARGYTF. The CDR3 nucleotides read TGTGCCAGCAGCTTAGCGGGAGGCGCCCGAGGCTACACCTTC. This chain links TRBV7-2 with TRBJ1-2; D gene unclear. CDR1 SGHTA and CDR2 FQGNSA come from the germline V gene. This CDR3 contains 14 residues. V was cut by 0 bases and J by 8 bases, with 13 bases left in between.

This clonotype was seen a few times. V usage is TRBV10-3 and J usage is TRBJ1-1; tentatively, D is TRBD1 (6 bases). The V gene lost 6 bases and the J gene lost 10 bases, with 15 bases spanning the gap. The CDR3 spans 12 residues. The germline V gene has CDR1 ENHRY and CDR2 SYGVKD. CDR3 nucleotides: TGTGCCATCAGGGCAGGGGAGGATGTAGCTTTCTTT. Encoded protein: CAIRAGEDVAFF.

This chain connects TRBV3-1 to TRBJ2-7, with TRBD1 matching 7 bases. The CDR3 length is 16 residues. V lost 0 bases to trimming and J lost 0 bases; unmatched junction nucleotides: 5. Germline loops: CDR1 LGHDT, CDR2 YNNKEL (reference sequence). CDR3 bases: TGTGCCAGCAGCCAAGATTTAGGGACAGCCTCCTACGAGCAGTACTTC. This encodes CASSQDLGTASYEQYF.

Regarding this clonotype: One end of the junction varies from germline; a read error may be responsible. The rearrangement links TRBV5-1 to TRBJ1-1; maybe TRBD1 (5 bases). Germline CDR1 and CDR2: SGHRS and YFSETQ. The CDR3 totals 14 residues. CDR3 sequence: CASSLRGVDTEAFF. The CDR3 DNA reads TGTGCCAGCAGCTTGAGGGGTGTAGACACTGAAGCTTTCTTT.

This clonotype was counted ten times or more. This chain joins TRBV6-5 and TRBJ1-3, with D unresolved. The germline CDR1 and CDR2 sequences are MNHEY and SVGAGI. The V and J ends lost 0 bases and 4 bases respectively, with 10 bases between them. This CDR3 spans 15 amino acids. The CDR3 here is CASSYSLVGGNTIYF. DNA for the CDR3: TGTGCCAGCAGTTACTCGTTGGTGGGAGGAAACACCATATATTTT.

A few counts support this clonotype. The V call is TRBV29-1, the J call TRBJ1-1, with D perhaps matching TRBD1 (5 bases). Germline V CDR1 and CDR2: SQVTM, ANQGSEA. V gave up 7 bases and J gave up 3 bases, with 15 bases separating them. The CDR3 loop spans 13 amino acids. The CDR3 sequence is CSAWGGRDTEAFF. CDR3 nucleotide sequence: TGCAGCGCATGGGGGGGGAGGGACACTGAAGCTTTCTTT.

The genes are TRBV18 and TRBJ1-4; possibly TRBD1 for D (6 bases). CDR3 size: 13 residues. Germline V gene sequence: CDR1 KGHSH, CDR2 LQKENI. V was clipped by 8 bases and J by 8 bases, with 15 bases between them. CDR3 sequence (DNA): TGTGCCAGCGGGGGACAATCCGGGGAAAAACTGTTTTTT. It encodes CASGGQSGEKLFF.

The V gene is TRBV7-2, the J gene TRBJ2-5; the D is unclear. Germline values: CDR1 SGHTA, CDR2 FQGNSA. V lost 5 bases and J lost 4, with 8 bases in between. This CDR3 has 12 amino acids. The CDR3, as DNA: TGTGCCAGCAGCCCCTGGGGAGAGACCCAGTACTTC. Its translation: CASSPWGETQYF. Complete variable domain (other parts from reference TRBV7-2 and TRBJ2-5): GAGVSQSPSNKVTEKGKDVELRCDPISGHTALYWYRQSLGQGLEFLIYFQGNSAPDKSGLPSDRFSAERTGGSVSTLTIQRTQQEDSAVYLCASSPWGETQYFGPGTRLLVL.

The chain employs TRBV10-3 and TRBJ2-7, with D uncertain. Germline CDR1 is ENHRY and CDR2 is SYGVKD. Trimming removed 7 bases from V and 4 bases from J, with 14 bases in between. The CDR3 extends over 13 amino acids. CDR3 in DNA: TGTGCCATCACCCCGGACCCCGCGTACGAGCAGTACTTC. Translation gives CAITPDPAYEQYF.

This clonotype was observed a handful of times. The rearrangement links TRBV20-1 to TRBJ2-7; D may be TRBD2 (5 bases). Germline assignment: CDR1 DFQATT and CDR2 SNEGSKA (reference sequence). V dropped 1 base and J dropped 6 bases, with 13 bases sitting between them. The CDR3 is made up of 13 amino acids. CDR3: CSARVSSSGEQYF. The CDR3 DNA reads as TGCAGTGCTAGAGTTTCTAGCTCTGGCGAGCAGTACTTC.

This clonotype came up many times. The genes are TRBV9 and TRBJ2-5, with unresolved D. Trimming stripped 0 bases from V and 4 bases from J, with 10 bases between. This CDR3 is built from 14 residues. Germline V gene sequence: CDR1 SGDLS, CDR2 YYNGEE. The CDR3 nucleotides read TGTGCCAGCAGCGTAGGGTCATGGGGAGAGACCCAGTACTTC. Protein product: CASSVGSWGETQYF. Full variable domain (remainder filled in from reference TRBV9 and TRBJ2-5): DSGVTQTPKHLITATGQRVTLRCSPRSGDLSVYWYQQSLDQGLQFLIQYYNGEERAKGNILERFSAQQFPDLHSELNLSSLELGDSALYFCASSVGSWGETQYFGPGTRLLVL.

The V call is TRBV12-3 or TRBV12-4, the J call TRBJ2-7; the D is unclear. The CDR3 is 15 amino acids. Trimming shortened V by 5 bases and J by 2 bases, and 16 bases separated the two germline ends. The CDR3 DNA is TGTGCCAGCAGTCCTATTAAGGGAACCACCTACGAGCAGTACTTC. Its translation: CASSPIKGTTYEQYF.

The chain recombines TRBV2 with TRBJ1-1; 11 bases are shared with TRBD1. V shed 7 bases and J 4 bases; nucleotides not matched to a gene: 2. The CDR3 has 13 amino acids. Germline V gene data show CDR1 as SNHLY and CDR2 as FYNNEI. The chain's CDR3 is CASTGTGGTEAFF. For the CDR3, the DNA is TGTGCCAGCACCGGGACAGGGGGCACTGAAGCTTTCTTT.

Of note for this clonotype: The conserved phenylalanine or tryptophan normally closing the CDR3 is absent here, so this likely arose from a read error. No DNA is shown, since the ends of the CDR3 on it are uncertain; the CDR3 is the one TCRdb lists. V usage is TRBV9 and J usage is TRBJ2-6; the DNA was not compared with TRBD2, the D call given in the table. The CDR3 region is 9 residues in length, termini included. Germline V CDR1 and CDR2: SGDLS, YYNGEE. Here the CDR3 reads CASSVEVTS.

The table lists this clonotype with many counts. This CDR3 is CASSEYVGGYTF. CDR3 coding DNA: TGTGCCAGCAGTGAGTACGTTGGAGGCTACACCTTC. V is TRBV2 and J is TRBJ1-2, with D unresolved. The germline V gene encodes CDR1 SNHLY and CDR2 FYNNEI. The length of the CDR3 is 12 residues. Trimming removed 3 bases from V and 8 bases from J, with 10 bases in between.

To note about this clonotype: One end of the junction does not line up with germline, which may come from a read error. The gene calls are TRBV10-3 and TRBJ1-5; the match to TRBD1 covers 7 bases. In germline, CDR1 is ENHRY, CDR2 SYGVKD. The CDR3 consists of 13 residues. The CDR3 protein is CAISEIGQAWPKF. Written as DNA, the CDR3 is TGTGCCATCAGTGAAATCGGACAGGCATGGCCCAAATTT.